These T cell receptor beta chains were read from a single sample in a study of technical replicates of blood from several donors. Clones were sequenced by immunoSEQ multiplex PCR, and TCRdb holds only the in-frame ones, with some missing. The sample yields 60,000 to 95,000 clones, 90% to 95% seen once. Sequencing used T cells isolated from PBMCs. The receptors derive from a human donor in good health. Some clones in this sample may be carry-over from other donors' samples. CDR3s include the opening cysteine and the closing phenylalanine or tryptophan. A D gene is named only where the DNA matches it firmly. Clone sizes are given selectively: once, few, many, or a class where the clone is expanded.

J | D | V | size | CDR3 | DNA
TRBJ2-7 | . | TRBV18 | . | CASSPPGHSYEQYF | TGTGCCAGCTCACCACCGGGACACAGCTACGAGCAGTACTTC
TRBJ1-4 | . | TRBV28 | . | CASNREIPGEKLFF | TGTGCCAGCAACAGGGAGATTCCGGGAGAAAAACTGTTTTTT
TRBJ2-1 | . | TRBV6-1 | . | CASSVGPKEEFF | TGTGCCAGCAGTGTCGGCCCGAAGGAGGAGTTCTTC
TRBJ2-2 | . | TRBV2 | . | CASSEVGGSTGELFF | TGTGCCAGCAGTGAAGTTGGAGGGTCCACCGGGGAGCTGTTTTTT
TRBJ2-5 | . | TRBV20-1 | . | CSAQDTTTQYF | TGCAGTGCGCAGGACACGACGACCCAGTACTTC
TRBJ2-5 | . | TRBV30 | . | CAWSVHTLPFQETQYF | TGTGCCTGGAGTGTACATACGTTGCCGTTCCAAGAGACCCAGTACTTC
TRBJ2-2 | TRBD2 | TRBV6-1 | . | CASRKDAGGGELFF | TGTGCCAGCAGGAAGGACGCGGGGGGCGGGGAGCTGTTTTTT
TRBJ1-2 | . | TRBV30 | few | CAWSVKIGGGGYTF | TGTGCCTGGAGTGTAAAAATAGGGGGGGGCGGCTACACCTTC
TRBJ2-7 | TRBD1 | TRBV30 | . | CAWSVPGQSEQYF | TGTGCCTGGAGTGTACCGGGACAGTCCGAGCAGTACTTC
TRBJ1-1 | TRBD1 | TRBV28 | . | CASSSHRGPGNTEAFF | TGTGCCAGCAGTTCCCACAGGGGGCCGGGGAACACTGAAGCTTTCTTT
TRBJ1-2 | TRBD1 | TRBV28 | . | CASSLGQLYGYTF | TGTGCCAGCAGTCTGGGACAGCTCTATGGCTACACCTTC
TRBJ2-7 | TRBD2 | TRBV2 | . | CASSGERGSYEQYF | TGTGCCAGCAGTGGAGAGCGGGGCTCCTACGAGCAGTACTTC
TRBJ2-1 | TRBD2 | TRBV15 | once | CATSRETSGNEQFF | TGTGCCACCAGCAGAGAGACTAGCGGCAATGAGCAGTTCTTC
TRBJ2-1 | . | TRBV9 | few | CASSVGAYNEQFF | TGTGCCAGCAGCGTAGGAGCCTACAATGAGCAGTTCTTC
TRBJ2-6 | TRBD1 | TRBV14 | . | CASSQDSEDRVRLGANVLTF | TGTGCCAGCAGCCAAGACTCCGAGGACAGGGTTCGTCTTGGGGCCAACGTCCTGACTTTC
TRBJ1-5 | . | TRBV4-1 | . | CASSQVGRDRDQPQHF | TGCGCCAGCAGCCAAGTAGGCAGGGATCGAGATCAGCCCCAGCATTTT
TRBJ1-5 | TRBD1 | TRBV18 | . | CASSRWTGELSNQPQHF | TGTGCCAGCTCACGATGGACAGGGGAATTAAGCAATCAGCCCCAGCATTTT
TRBJ2-3 | TRBD2 | TRBV4-1 | . | CASSQHHNVGTSGPTDTQYF | TGCGCCAGCAGCCAACACCACAACGTCGGAACTAGCGGTCCCACAGATACGCAGTATTTT
TRBJ2-2 | TRBD1 | TRBV7-6 | . | CASSRGQGTGELFF | TGTGCCAGCAGCCGCGGACAGGGGACCGGGGAGCTGTTTTTT
TRBJ2-7 | TRBD2 | TRBV11-1 | . | CASSPLRVSGSVYEQYF | TGTGCCAGCAGCCCCCTGCGGGTTAGCGGGAGCGTCTACGAGCAGTACTTC
TRBJ2-5 | . | TRBV7-2 | . | CASSHHRAETQYF | TGTGCCAGCAGCCACCACAGGGCAGAGACCCAGTACTTC
TRBJ1-3 | . | TRBV6-6 | . | CASGASEGGTIYF | TGTGCCAGCGGTGCATCCGAAGGGGGCACCATATATTTT
TRBJ2-7 | . | TRBV7-9 | . | CASNSDRTYEQYF | TGTGCCAGCAACTCCGACAGAACCTACGAGCAGTACTTC
TRBJ2-3 | TRBD1 | TRBV5-4 | . | CASSPTGGADTQYF | TGTGCCAGCAGCCCTACAGGGGGCGCGGATACGCAGTATTTT
TRBJ1-2 | . | TRBV28 | . | CASSLVGDYGYTF | TGTGCCAGCAGTTTAGTCGGGGATTATGGCTACACCTTC
TRBJ2-5 | TRBD2 | TRBV7-8 | . | CASSSGGQETQYF | TGTGCCAGCAGCTCGGGAGGCCAAGAGACCCAGTACTTC
TRBJ2-1 | . | TRBV11-3 | . | CASRYRAHSYNEQFF | TGTGCCAGCCGATACAGGGCACACTCCTACAATGAGCAGTTCTTC
TRBJ2-2 | TRBD2 | TRBV2 | . | CASSEAGLAGAYTGELFF | TGTGCCAGCAGTGAAGCGGGACTAGCGGGAGCTTACACCGGGGAGCTGTTTTTT
TRBJ2-3 | TRBD2 | TRBV4-1 | . | CASSHGLAGALTDTQYF | TGCGCCAGCAGCCACGGACTAGCGGGAGCTCTAACAGATACGCAGTATTTT